This record covers a single T cell receptor beta chain. The record originates from a study of Ad26.COV2.S vaccination and SARS-CoV-2 variants. Noted treatment: around 19 received Ad26.COV2.S at low or high dose, single or two shots; 5 received placebo; per-sample allocation not given. Samples were taken on day 63 after the first vaccine or placebo injection. Using immunoSEQ multiplex PCR, the repertoire was profiled, and TCRdb retains in-frame clones only, with some absent. The profile shows roughly 700,000 clones, more than 70% of them singletons. This CDR3 region has 17 residues. The V and J ends lost 1 base and 2 bases respectively, with 15 bases between them. Per germline, CDR1 ENHRY and CDR2 SYGVKD.

The material was peripheral blood, obtained in a trial of Ad26.COV2.S vaccine versus placebo. The genes are TRBV10-3 and TRBJ2-1; D is possibly TRBD1 (6 bases). This clonotype was sampled from a person aged 18-65 years who received the Ad26.COV2.S COVID-19 vaccine or a placebo. CDR3 residues: CAISEFPHRVTYNEQFF. The CDR3 nucleotides are TGTGCCATCAGTGAGTTTCCCCACAGGGTCACCTACAATGAGCAGTTCTTC.